This TCR beta chain appears in the sequencing data of a study of vaccination effects on CD4 cells after COVID-19 (dated by TCRdb to between 2022 and 2023). As for the study more broadly: Each participant received two doses of an mRNA SARS-CoV-2 vaccine, either BNT162b2 or mRNA-1273. SARS-CoV-2 spike-specific CD4+ TCR repertoires were compared before and after mRNA vaccination in COVID-19 convalescent patients and in infection-naive vaccine recipients. The full study included around ten COVID-19 convalescent patients and a few SARS-CoV-2-naive healthy vaccine recipients. In the study, cultures from other donors were sequenced using the Oncomine TCR Beta short-read assay on an Illumina iSeq 100. Here is what the overall study found, with its caveats: Both infection-induced and vaccine-induced clones contracted markedly at late post-vaccination timepoints, which is consistent with waning T cell responses. The study was limited by a small number of convalescent patients, and early post-infection timepoints were lacking. In healthy vaccine recipients, vaccine-induced clones were almost all SARS-CoV-2 mono-reactive, with only 1 of 255 cross-reactive with common cold coronaviruses.

As concerns this clone: Its target antigen remains unknown. The record has no base qualities; no much larger clone is one base away.

In the ViraFEST assay, PBMC were stimulated with viral peptide pools, and TCR sequencing was then used to find antigen-specific CD4+ T cell clonotypes based on their expansion. After about 10 days of culture, CD4+ T cells were isolated with the EasySep CD4+ T cell isolation kit. Healthy vaccine recipients had no prior SARS-CoV-2 infection, confirmed by negative nucleocapsid antibodies before and after vaccination. Each well held roughly 2.2 million PBMC cultured in IMDM containing roughly 5.1% human AB serum, roughly 9.9 IU/ml IL-2 and gentamicin, along with about 9.5 ug/ml peptides. On days 3 and 7, half of the culture medium was replaced with fresh IL-2-containing medium. Unless otherwise noted, each peptide stimulation condition was cultured in triplicate wells. PBMC were separated from whole blood using Ficoll-Paque Plus gradient centrifugation and were then either cryopreserved at -140C or used fresh. The overlapping peptide pools covered the spike proteins of SARS-CoV-2 as well as those of the common cold coronaviruses HCoV-NL63, HCoV-OC43 and HCoV-229E. The QIAamp micro DNA kit was used to extract genomic DNA from the cultured CD4+ T cells.

Including cysteine and phenylalanine, the CDR3 has 14 amino acids. This entry keeps only the CDR3 DNA: 42 bases, framed from base 1. Taken from the germline V gene (reference sequence), the CDR1 and CDR2 loops are LGHDT and YNNKEL. V is pruned by 5 bases and J by 7 bases, leaving 7 bases of the junction without a gene match. The library was generated by the immunoSEQ multiplex PCR assay. DNA from the cultured, isolated CD4+ T cells was subjected to TCR beta CDR3 sequencing. On the study's bioinformatics: Non-productive TCR sequences were discarded, and reads were trimmed to the CDR3 region, with only CDR3s of 7 or more amino acids retained. The MANAFEST web app was used to pick out antigen-specific clonotypes by comparing their expansion in peptide wells with that in reference cultures. Positive clones required FDR<0.05 expansion versus reference and all other wells, odds ratio above 5, and frequency above 0.1% in two replicate wells. A clonotype was defined as cross-reactive if the clonotype was significantly expanded both in SARS-CoV-2 spike wells and in at least one common cold coronavirus spike condition. Levenshtein distance calculated with the stringdist R package was used to assess CDR3 similarity, and unrooted trees were constructed with ape in R 3.6.1. Here the immuneACCESS table is served through TCRdb, limited to in-frame sequences with V and J called. Missing clones are a known gap in these copies; in checked studies unresolved V genes cover under half, and the rest lacks a known reason. The V and J calls and clone size are taken from that table; D and trimming were inferred from the DNA. Counted in this sample were 65,000 to 90,000 clones; 65% to 80% of them appeared once. The ten biggest clones cover about 2.9% of the sample.

The clonotype was recovered from a human donor who received a COVID-19 vaccine. The material sequenced was CD4+ T cells from PBMCs cultured with HCoV-NL63 spike peptides, taken before COVID-19 vaccination. This specimen's cell subset or site label, per the study, means: HCoV-NL63 spike overlapping peptide pool stimulation. The rearrangement combines TRBV3-1 (or the pseudogene TRBV3-2) with TRBJ2-1; TRBD2 aligns with 8 central bases. In nucleotide form, the sequence is TGTGCCAGCAGCTTCCGGGGGGGTCGTAATGAGCAGTTCTTC. This gives the protein CASSFRGGRNEQFF.